These T cell receptor beta chains were read from a single sample in a study of tumor and adjacent non-tumor tissue in lung cancer. MiXCR was run by TCRdb on the multiplex PCR reads, yielding one entry per CDR3 protein. The profile shows 60,000 or so distinct CDR3 sequences, over 60% of them singletons. Sequenced sample: distant non-tumor lung tissue. The receptors stem from a man between 65 and 79 years old with non-small cell lung cancer. The CDR3 runs from the conserved cysteine through the conserved F or W. D genes are given only for firm matches. Some rows mark clone size as missing; the rest say once, few, many or name a class of expanded clone.

D: NA; J: TRBJ2-5; size: NA; V: TRBV5-6; CDR3: CASNLGRGGTQYF; DNA: TGTGCCAGCAACCTTGGACGGGGTGGGACCCAGTACTTC
D: NA; J: TRBJ2-7; size: NA; V: TRBV6-1; CDR3: CASSDGEWYEQYF; DNA: TGTGCCAGCAGTGATGGGGAGTGGTACGAGCAGTACTTC
D: NA; J: TRBJ1-1; size: NA; V: TRBV29-1; CDR3: CSVRERVGTEAFF; DNA: TGCAGCGTCAGGGAGCGCGTCGGCACTGAAGCTTTCTTT
D: NA; J: TRBJ2-7; size: many; V: TRBV29-1; CDR3: CSVEVLRQGGNYEQYF; DNA: TGCAGCGTTGAAGTGCTTCGGCAGGGGGGTAATTACGAGCAGTACTTC
D: NA; J: TRBJ1-5; size: few; V: TRBV5-8; CDR3: CAGSLDVVSNQPQHF; DNA: TGTGCCGGCAGCTTGGACGTGGTTTCCAATCAGCCCCAGCATTTT
D: NA; J: TRBJ2-1; size: NA; V: TRBV6-1; CDR3: CASGWPDWGVGVYEQFF; DNA: TGTGCCAGCGGATGGCCCGACTGGGGTGTGGGGGTCTATGAGCAGTTCTTC
D: NA; J: TRBJ1-1; size: many; V: TRBV29-1; CDR3: CSVLPRGSDTEAFF; DNA: TGCAGCGTCCTCCCCAGGGGTTCGGACACTGAAGCTTTCTTT
D: NA; J: TRBJ1-1; size: NA; V: TRBV12-3/TRBV12-4; CDR3: CASSRTIGRVPEAFF; DNA: TGTGCCAGCAGTCGCACCATAGGGAGGGTCCCTGAAGCTTTCTTT
D: NA; J: TRBJ2-7; size: many; V: TRBV6-1; CDR3: CASSSGTTTYEQYF; DNA: TGTGCCAGCAGTTCCGGGACCACCACCTACGAGCAGTACTTC
D: TRBD2; J: TRBJ2-5; size: NA; V: TRBV28; CDR3: CVSSLSGGAGETQYF; DNA: TGTGTAAGCAGTCTTAGCGGGGGGGCCGGGGAGACCCAGTACTTC
D: NA; J: TRBJ2-3; size: NA; V: TRBV6-2/TRBV6-3; CDR3: CASRRPGRQSNQPQYF; DNA: TGTGCCAGCAGACGACCAGGGCGGCAAAGCAATCAGCCCCAGTATTTT
D: NA; J: TRBJ1-6; size: once; V: TRBV4-1; CDR3: CTSSQDGARKISPLHF; DNA: TGCACCAGCAGCCAGGACGGGGCAAGGAAGATTTCACCCCTCCACTTT
D: TRBD2; J: TRBJ2-2; size: NA; V: TRBV7-3; CDR3: CASCPGGRLAGGYPGELFF; DNA: TGTGCCAGCTGCCCAGGCGGCAGACTAGCGGGGGGATATCCCGGGGAGCTGTTTTTT
D: NA; J: TRBJ2-7; size: NA; V: TRBV11-2; CDR3: CASSLGGGTAFYEQYF; DNA: TGTGCCAGCAGCCTAGGAGGCGGCACGGCATTCTACGAGCAGTACTTC
D: NA; J: TRBJ1-6; size: many; V: TRBV12-3/TRBV12-4; CDR3: CASRDDRRNSPLHF; DNA: TGTGCCAGCAGGGATGACAGAAGAAATTCACCCCTCCACTTT
D: NA; J: TRBJ1-1; size: NA; V: TRBV6-1; CDR3: CARSGGAYVEAFF; DNA: TGTGCCAGGTCGGGCGGTGCGTATGTTGAAGCTTTCTTT
D: NA; J: TRBJ1-1; size: NA; V: TRBV14; CDR3: CASSQGRLTGAFF; DNA: TGTGCCAGCAGCCAAGGGAGGCTCACTGGAGCTTTCTTT
D: NA; J: TRBJ2-4; size: NA; V: TRBV11-2; CDR3: CASSLDLGSRNILYF; DNA: TGTGCCAGCAGCTTAGATCTTGGCAGCAGAAACATTCTGTACTTC
D: NA; J: TRBJ1-2; size: many; V: TRBV10-1; CDR3: CASSESLLSGYTF; DNA: TGCGCCAGCAGTGAGTCGTTACTGAGTGGCTACACCTTC
D: NA; J: TRBJ1-1; size: NA; V: TRBV10-3; CDR3: CAITEGGDTETFF; DNA: TGTGCCATCACCGAAGGTGGCGACACTGAAACTTTCTTT
D: NA; J: TRBJ2-7; size: NA; V: TRBV11-2; CDR3: CGITRQTSYEQYF; DNA: TGTGGCATCACCAGACAGACCAGTTACGAGCAGTACTTC
D: TRBD2; J: TRBJ2-2; size: NA; V: TRBV11-2; CDR3: CASSPSVAGERNTGELFF; DNA: TGTGCCAGCAGCCCTTCCGTGGCGGGGGAGCGGAATACCGGGGAGCTGTTTTTT
D: NA; J: TRBJ2-7; size: NA; V: TRBV12-3/TRBV12-4; CDR3: CASSLPPGHRHF; DNA: TGTGCCAGCAGTTTACCTCCGGGACACCGGCACTTC
D: NA; J: TRBJ1-2; size: NA; V: TRBV11-2; CDR3: CASSLARWYGYTF; DNA: TGTGCCAGCAGCTTAGCTAGATGGTATGGCTACACATTC
D: TRBD2; J: TRBJ2-5; size: few; V: TRBV5-6; CDR3: CASSLPGGSETQYF; DNA: TGTGCCAGCAGCCTTCCGGGGGGAAGCGAGACCCAGTACTTC
D: TRBD2; J: TRBJ2-2; size: NA; V: TRBV28; CDR3: CASRRGSSGGSTGELFF; DNA: TGTGCCAGCAGACGAGGGTCTAGCGGGGGTTCCACCGGGGAGCTGTTTTTT
D: TRBD1; J: TRBJ1-6; size: many; V: TRBV7-8; CDR3: CASSLGGTGIFLGSPLHF; DNA: TGTGCCAGCAGCTTAGGTGGGACAGGGATTTTTCTAGGTTCACCCCTCCACTTT
D: NA; J: TRBJ2-7; size: NA; V: TRBV6-1; CDR3: CASRDLRAGYEQYF; DNA: TGTGCCAGCAGGGATCTCAGAGCAGGCTACGAGCAGTATTTC
D: NA; J: TRBJ1-6; size: NA; V: TRBV21-1; CDR3: CASSKAGSSNTPLHF; DNA: TGTGCCAGCAGCAAGGCGGGGTCAAGTAATACACCCCTCCACTTT
D: NA; J: TRBJ2-5; size: NA; V: TRBV7-9; CDR3: CASSQGQGFAQKTQYF; DNA: TGTGCCAGCAGCCAAGGTCAGGGGTTCGCCCAAAAGACCCAGTACTTC
D: TRBD2; J: TRBJ2-1; size: many; V: TRBV4-2; CDR3: CASSSRGGSSYNEQFF; DNA: TGTGCCAGCAGCTCTCGCGGGGGAAGCTCCTACAATGAGCAGTTCTTC
D: NA; J: TRBJ2-5; size: many; V: TRBV10-3; CDR3: CAISEPSGRRQETQYF; DNA: TGTGCCATCAGTGAACCCTCGGGACGGCGGCAAGAGACCCAGTACTTC
D: TRBD1; J: TRBJ2-5; size: NA; V: TRBV12-3/TRBV12-4; CDR3: CASLDRAEETRYF; DNA: TGTGCCAGCTTAGACAGGGCAGAAGAGACACGGTACTTC
D: NA; J: TRBJ2-7; size: once; V: TRBV5-8; CDR3: CASTAAGGSYEQYF; DNA: TGTGCCAGCACCGCGGCTGGGGGCTCGTACGAGCAGTACTTC
D: NA; J: TRBJ2-5; size: NA; V: TRBV6-2/TRBV6-3; CDR3: CPSSYSISQVGQETQYF; DNA: TGTCCCAGCAGTTACTCGATCTCGCAGGTGGGTCAAGAGACCCAGTACTTC
D: NA; J: TRBJ2-7; size: once; V: TRBV11-2; CDR3: CASSASGGYEQYF; DNA: TGTGCCAGCAGCGCCAGCGGCGGCTACGAGCAATACTTC
D: NA; J: TRBJ2-5; size: NA; V: TRBV21-1; CDR3: CASNPGPLGEETQYF; DNA: TGTGCCAGCAACCCGGGACCCCTGGGGGAAGAGACCCAGTACTTC
D: NA; J: TRBJ2-4; size: NA; V: TRBV4-1; CDR3: CASSQDSGNIQYF; DNA: TGCGCCAGCAGCCAAGACTCGGGGAACATTCAGTATTTC
D: TRBD1; J: TRBJ1-5; size: NA; V: TRBV12-3/TRBV12-4; CDR3: CASSSTGGLQPEHF; DNA: TGTGCCAGCAGCTCTACAGGGGGGCTTCAGCCCGAGCATTTT
D: NA; J: TRBJ2-7; size: NA; V: TRBV11-2; CDR3: CASSLEGSGDAYEQYF; DNA: TGTGCCAGCAGCTTAGAGGGTAGCGGAGATGCCTATGAGCAGTACTTC
D: NA; J: TRBJ2-7; size: many; V: TRBV12-3/TRBV12-4; CDR3: CASGRGSKTYEQYF; DNA: TGTGCCAGCGGGAGAGGTTCCAAGACCTACGAGCAGTACTTC